Each of the 16 T cell receptor beta chains below was sequenced from the same sample in a study of cytomegalovirus exposure and HLA in healthy donors. PCR amplification relied on 60 Vbeta primers (plus 13 Jbeta primers). TCRdb's copy holds only in-frame clones and misses some; the assay was immunoSEQ multiplex PCR. Of roughly 120,000 clones listed, 77% are singletons. Sequences were obtained from PBMCs. The receptors come from a middle-aged woman in good health and CMV-seropositive.

This clone was seen only once. V and J are TRBV23-1 and TRBJ2-1, with D maybe TRBD2 (5 bases). TRBV23-1 falls under the ORF class, with uncertain function. There are 17 residues in the CDR3. Trimming stripped 4 bases from V and 5 bases from J, with 21 bases between. The CDR3 region is CASSLTKPRGLDNEQFF. The CDR3 region has the DNA TGCGCCAGCAGTCTCACAAAGCCACGGGGTTTAGACAATGAGCAGTTCTTC.

This chain links TRBV4-1 with TRBJ2-1; 8 nucleotides align to TRBD1. The CDR3 runs to 15 residues. The V gene end was trimmed by 4 bases and the J gene end by 0 bases; junction bases not matched to a gene: 2. The germline V gene has CDR1 MGHRA and CDR2 YSYEKL. CDR3 sequence reads: CASSPGQGSYNEQFF. In nucleotides, the CDR3 is TGCGCCAGCAGCCCTGGACAGGGCTCCTACAATGAGCAGTTCTTC.

J is TRBJ2-7 and V is TRBV7-9; a weak D match, TRBD2 (5 bases). The CDR3 sequence is 12 residues long. Germline V gives CDR1 SEHNR, CDR2 FQNEAQ (reference sequence). Trimming stripped 10 bases from V and 3 bases from J, with 13 bases between. CDR3 DNA: TGTGCCACCACGTGGGGAGACTACGAGCAGTACTTC. It is translated as CATTWGDYEQYF.

The chain carries TRBV5-6 and TRBJ1-1; tentatively, D is TRBD1 (5 bases). The CDR3 has 14 amino acids. Trimming removed 3 bases from V and 3 bases from J, with 12 bases in between. The germline CDR1 and CDR2 sequences are SGHDT and YYEEEE. CDR3 nucleotide sequence: TGTGCCAGCAGCTCCCTGGGGGGGGACACTGAAGCTTTCTTT. Encoded protein: CASSSLGGDTEAFF.

The chain employs TRBV28 and TRBJ2-3; 7 bases are shared with TRBD2. Trimming at V came to 3 bases and at J to 2 bases, leaving 2 bases not matched to a gene. In germline, CDR1 is MDHEN, CDR2 SYDVKM. This CDR3 contains 14 residues. The CDR3: CASSFAGDTDTQYF. CDR3 sequence (DNA): TGTGCCAGCAGTTTTGCGGGAGACACAGATACGCAGTATTTT.

CDR3 DNA: TGTGCCAGCAGCTCCTATAGGGGTAAGGACACTGAAGCTTTCTTT. Protein product: CASSSYRGKDTEAFF. V and J are TRBV11-2 and TRBJ1-1, with TRBD1 as a possible D gene (5 bases). From germline, CDR1 is SGHAT and CDR2 FQNNGV. Trimming took off 4 bases at V and 3 bases at J, with 15 bases between the two ends. The CDR3 length is 15 residues.

Details on this clone: Other nucleotide sequences in the sample specify the same CDR3. The chain employs TRBV18 and TRBJ1-5; 8 bases agree with TRBD1. The V gene's germline CDR1 is KGHSH and CDR2 LQKENI. The CDR3 spans 13 residues. With V trimmed by 6 bases and J by 5 bases, 3 bases remained unmatched. The CDR3: CASSLQGDQPQHF. CDR3 coding DNA: TGTGCCAGCTCGCTACAGGGGGATCAGCCCCAGCATTTT.

This clone came up a few times. The V call is TRBV2, the J call TRBJ1-5; 8 bases are shared with TRBD1. This CDR3 has 14 residues. V trimming: 4 bases; J trimming: 6 bases; junction bases outside the gene matches: 5. Germline values: CDR1 SNHLY, CDR2 FYNNEI. The CDR3: CASSGQGRGQPQHF. Written as DNA, the CDR3 is TGTGCCAGCAGTGGACAGGGGAGGGGTCAGCCCCAGCATTTT.

The V gene is TRBV12-5, the J gene TRBJ2-7; TRBD1 aligns across 7 bases. Germline values: CDR1 LGHNT, CDR2 FRNRAP. V was clipped by 0 bases and J by 5 bases; unmatched bases: 7. There are 15 residues in the CDR3. As DNA, the CDR3 is TGTGCTAGTGGTTTGGTTAGGGGGCATCTAAACGAGCAGTACTTC. As protein: CASGLVRGHLNEQYF.

This clone is labeled as medium-sized. This chain connects TRBV19 to TRBJ2-2; 12 bases line up with TRBD2. J was trimmed by 3 bases and V by 5 bases; bases with no gene match: 7. CDR3 length equals 17 residues. CDR1 is LNHDA, CDR2 SQIVND, per germline (reference sequence). CDR3 loop: CASSLPRLAGDTGELFF. CDR3 coding DNA: TGTGCCAGTAGTCTCCCCCGACTAGCGGGGGACACCGGGGAGCTGTTTTTT.

The rearrangement uses TRBV6-1 and TRBJ1-5; 7 bases fit TRBD1. The CDR3 consists of 16 residues. Per the germline V gene, CDR1 is MNHNS and CDR2 is SASEGT. V trimming: 1 base; J trimming: 2 bases; junction bases outside the gene matches: 5. The CDR3 nucleotides are TGTGCCAGCAGTGAAGGTACCGGGACAGGCAATCAGCCCCAGCATTTT. Its translation: CASSEGTGTGNQPQHF.

The chain joins TRBV7-3 to TRBJ2-1, with a possible D match to TRBD2 (5 bases). The CDR3 runs 13 residues. Germline lookup yields CDR1 SGHTA and CDR2 FQGTGA. The ends were cut back, 3 bases at V and 5 bases at J, with 8 bases in the middle. CDR3 coding DNA: TGTGCCAGCAGCTTTGGAGGTAACAATGAGCAGTTCTTC. This sequence encodes CASSFGGNNEQFF.

The genes are TRBV29-1 and TRBJ2-1, with D perhaps matching TRBD2 (5 bases). This CDR3 comprises 13 residues. Germline values: CDR1 SQVTM, CDR2 ANQGSEA. V lost 6 bases to trimming and J lost 9 bases, with 18 bases between them. Here the CDR3 DNA reads TGCAGCGTAGCACTCTTAGCGCCGGGTGAGCAGTTCTTC. Protein: CSVALLAPGEQFF.

This chain uses TRBV19 with TRBJ2-7, with 9 positions matching TRBD2. Germline CDR1 is LNHDA and CDR2 is SQIVND (reference sequence). CDR3 size: 16 residues. With 5 bases clipped from V and 6 bases from J, the junction kept 14 bases outside the gene matches. CDR3 nucleotide sequence: TGTGCCAGTAGTGTTCGCTCCGGGACTAGCTTCGGCGAGCAGTACTTC. Translated: CASSVRSGTSFGEQYF. Filled out from reference TRBV19 and TRBJ2-7, the complete variable domain reads DGGITQSPKYLFRKEGQNVTLSCEQNLNHDAMYWYRQDPGQGLRLIYYSQIVNDFQKGDIAEGYSVSREKKESFPLTVTSAQKNPTAFYLCASSVRSGTSFGEQYFGPGTRLTVT.

A few counts support this clone. CDR3 nucleotides: TGTGCCAGCAGTAGGGGGTTAGCGGGAGTCAGTGAGCAGTTCTTC. Translation gives CASSRGLAGVSEQFF. The rearrangement uses TRBV28 and TRBJ2-1; 9 bases are shared with TRBD2. The germline CDR1 and CDR2 sequences are MDHEN and SYDVKM. Unmatched junction bases numbered 11, after V lost 5 bases and J lost 9 bases. The length of the CDR3 is 15 residues.

The chain links TRBV28 to TRBJ1-5, with TRBD1 as a possible D gene (5 bases). CDR3 length: 13 residues. Germline-derived CDR1 and CDR2 are MDHEN and SYDVKM. V was cut by 7 bases and J by 4 bases, with 11 bases left in between. The CDR3 bases are TGTGCCAGCACTCGACAGCCGAATCAGCCCCAGCATTTT. Translating it yields CASTRQPNQPQHF.